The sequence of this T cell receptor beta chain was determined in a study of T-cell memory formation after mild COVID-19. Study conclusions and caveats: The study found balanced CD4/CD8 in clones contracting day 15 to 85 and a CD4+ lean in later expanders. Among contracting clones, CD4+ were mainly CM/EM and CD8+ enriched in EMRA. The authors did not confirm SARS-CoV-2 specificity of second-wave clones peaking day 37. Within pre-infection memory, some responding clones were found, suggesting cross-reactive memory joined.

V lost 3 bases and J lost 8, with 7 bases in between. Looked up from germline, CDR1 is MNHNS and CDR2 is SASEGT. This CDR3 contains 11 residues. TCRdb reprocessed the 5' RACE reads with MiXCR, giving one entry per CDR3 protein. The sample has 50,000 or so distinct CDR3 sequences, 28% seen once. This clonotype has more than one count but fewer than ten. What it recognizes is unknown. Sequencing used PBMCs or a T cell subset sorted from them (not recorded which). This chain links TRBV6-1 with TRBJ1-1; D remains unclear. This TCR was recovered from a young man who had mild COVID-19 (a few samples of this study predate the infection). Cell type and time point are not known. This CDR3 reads CASSEGSEAFF. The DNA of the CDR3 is TGTGCCAGCAGTGAGGGCAGCGAAGCTTTCTTT.